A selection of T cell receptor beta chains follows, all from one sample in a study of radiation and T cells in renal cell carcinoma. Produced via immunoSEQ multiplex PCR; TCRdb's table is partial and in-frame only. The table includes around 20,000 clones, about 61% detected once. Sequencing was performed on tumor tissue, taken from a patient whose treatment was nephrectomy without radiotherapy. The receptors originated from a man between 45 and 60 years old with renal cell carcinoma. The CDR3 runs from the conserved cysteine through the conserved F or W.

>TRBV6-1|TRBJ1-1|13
CASRTGTYTEAFF
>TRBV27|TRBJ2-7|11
CASMAPATLYF
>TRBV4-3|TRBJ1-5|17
CASSQTSNSPPFQPQHF
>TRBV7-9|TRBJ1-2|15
CASRPQGVAHYGYTF
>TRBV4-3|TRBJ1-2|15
CASSQGQWDNYGYTF
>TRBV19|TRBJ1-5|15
CASSVTGGGNQPQHF
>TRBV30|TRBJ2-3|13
CAWGTGGTDTQYF
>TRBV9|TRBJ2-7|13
CASSVKEGDEQYF
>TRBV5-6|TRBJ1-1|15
CASLPFLSLRAEAFF
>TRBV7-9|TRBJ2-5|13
CASSLAQQETQYF
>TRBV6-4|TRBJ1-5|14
CASSEDGYNQPQHF
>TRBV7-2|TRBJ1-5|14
CASSLGVSNQPQHF
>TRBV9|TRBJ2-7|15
CASSPDGASSYEQYF
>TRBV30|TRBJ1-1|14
CAWSVRAGDTEAFF
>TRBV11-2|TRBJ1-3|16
CASSKRDSALGNTIYF
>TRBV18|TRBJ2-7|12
CASSPYGNEQYF
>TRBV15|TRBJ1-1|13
CATSRTGDGEAFF
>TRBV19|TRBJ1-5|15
CASSPHRDSNQPQHF
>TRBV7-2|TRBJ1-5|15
CASSLLPGSNQPQHF
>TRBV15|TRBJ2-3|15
CATSRRLAVTDTQYF
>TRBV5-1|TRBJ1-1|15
CASSVGQGARTEAFF
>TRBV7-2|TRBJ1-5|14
CASSLDRVGQPQHF
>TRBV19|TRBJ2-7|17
CASSGGPTSGIVDEQYF
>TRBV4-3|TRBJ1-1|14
CASSHTRGNTEAFF
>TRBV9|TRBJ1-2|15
CASSPRQGPNYGYTF
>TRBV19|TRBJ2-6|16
CASSITGVTGANVLTF
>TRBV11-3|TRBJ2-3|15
CASSLRRGSTDTQYF
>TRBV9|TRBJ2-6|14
CASSPMSGANVLTF
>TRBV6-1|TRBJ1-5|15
CASRYSSGSNQPQHF
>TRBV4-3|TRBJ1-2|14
CASSQDTGRDGYTF
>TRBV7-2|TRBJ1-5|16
CASSLGPTGGGQPQHF
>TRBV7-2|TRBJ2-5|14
CASSSGTGLGTQYF
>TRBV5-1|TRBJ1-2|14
CASSHLTGTDGYTF
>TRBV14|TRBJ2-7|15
CASSQALGGGYEQYF